This T cell receptor (beta chain) was recorded in a study of post-analysis software for immune sequencing data. Overall study: The cohort encompassed relapsing-remitting, secondary progressive and progressive-relapsing multiple sclerosis disease courses.

Prepared TCR beta cDNA libraries contained unique molecular identifiers. Once roughly 0.9 to 11 million T cells were used, hundreds of thousands of cDNA molecules resulted. TCRdb re-derived calls from the PCR reads in MiXCR, one entry per CDR3 protein. The data show under 900,000 distinct CDR3 sequences, about 50% seen once. The CDR3 is 12 residues long. The V segment lost 5 bases and the J segment 7 bases; nucleotides outside the gene matches: 7. Germline V lookup: CDR1 SQVTM, CDR2 ANQGSEA. Study conclusions and caveats: In patients, a few TRBV segments were more frequent than in controls, with TRBV5-6, TRBV5-1 and TRBV20-1 among them.

This clonotype was counted between two and nine times. Antigen unknown. V gene TRBV29-1 combines with J gene TRBJ2-7; TRBD1 agrees at 8 bases. The source of this sequence is a girl aged 5-17 years with multiple sclerosis. The sample comprised blood. This chain's CDR3 is CSVRDRSGEQYF. In DNA, the CDR3 is TGCAGCGTTAGGGACAGGTCTGGGGAGCAGTACTTC.